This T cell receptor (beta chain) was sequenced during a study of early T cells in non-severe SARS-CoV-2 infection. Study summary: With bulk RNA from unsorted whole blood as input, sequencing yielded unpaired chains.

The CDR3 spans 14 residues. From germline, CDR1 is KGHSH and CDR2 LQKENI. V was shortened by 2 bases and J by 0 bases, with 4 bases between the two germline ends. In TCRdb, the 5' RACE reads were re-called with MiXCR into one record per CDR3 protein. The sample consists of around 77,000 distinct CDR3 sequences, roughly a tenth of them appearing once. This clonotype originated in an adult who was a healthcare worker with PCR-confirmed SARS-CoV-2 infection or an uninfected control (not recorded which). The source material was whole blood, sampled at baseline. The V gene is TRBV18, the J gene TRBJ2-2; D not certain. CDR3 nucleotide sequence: TGTGCCAGCTCACCAAATACGAACACCGGGGAGCTGTTTTTT. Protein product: CASSPNTNTGELFF.